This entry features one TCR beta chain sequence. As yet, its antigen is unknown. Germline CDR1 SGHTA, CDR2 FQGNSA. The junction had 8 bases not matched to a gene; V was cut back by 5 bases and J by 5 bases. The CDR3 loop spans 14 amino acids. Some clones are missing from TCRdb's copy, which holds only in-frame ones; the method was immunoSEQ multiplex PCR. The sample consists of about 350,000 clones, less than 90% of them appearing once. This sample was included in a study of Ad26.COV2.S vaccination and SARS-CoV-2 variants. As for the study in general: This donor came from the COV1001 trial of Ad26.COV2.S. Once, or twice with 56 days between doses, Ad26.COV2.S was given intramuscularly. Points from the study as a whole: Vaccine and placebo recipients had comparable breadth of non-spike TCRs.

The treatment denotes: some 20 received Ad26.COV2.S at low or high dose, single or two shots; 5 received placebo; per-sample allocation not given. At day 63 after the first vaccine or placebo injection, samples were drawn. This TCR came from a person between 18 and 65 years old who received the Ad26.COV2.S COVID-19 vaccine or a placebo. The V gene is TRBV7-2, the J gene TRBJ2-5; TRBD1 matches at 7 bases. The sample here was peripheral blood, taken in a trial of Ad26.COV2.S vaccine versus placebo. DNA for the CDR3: TGTGCCAGCAGCACCCCGACAGGGAAGGAGACCCAGTACTTC. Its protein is CASSTPTGKETQYF.